This T cell receptor beta chain is drawn from a study of CD8 T cells in Susac syndrome. CDR3 size: 14 residues. The V and J ends lost 8 bases and 7 bases, in that order; junction bases with no gene match: 16. Germline lookup yields CDR1 SQVTM and CDR2 ANQGSEA. RNA totalling about 0.45 to 1 ug underwent reverse transcription with random hexamers. Amplification of TCR beta CDR3 used immunoSEQ multiplex PCR across 54 Vbeta and 13 Jbeta. TCRdb analysed the immunoSEQ multiplex PCR reads with MiXCR anew, one entry per CDR3 protein. The data contain about 240,000 distinct CDR3 sequences, about 96% of them seen just once; the ten biggest clones take up around 0.1%. Study-level points and caveats: The study conceded that its TCR sequencing and HLA analysis involved relatively few individuals.

Points on this clonotype: What it binds is not known.

This chain joins TRBV29-1 and TRBJ1-1, with 7 bases fitting TRBD1. The source is a human donor with Susac syndrome. What was sequenced was CD4+ T cells from PBMCs. The CDR3 bases are TGCAGCCCTGGGGACAGCCCGAAGGGAGGTGAAGCTTTCTTT. It is translated as CSPGDSPKGGEAFF.